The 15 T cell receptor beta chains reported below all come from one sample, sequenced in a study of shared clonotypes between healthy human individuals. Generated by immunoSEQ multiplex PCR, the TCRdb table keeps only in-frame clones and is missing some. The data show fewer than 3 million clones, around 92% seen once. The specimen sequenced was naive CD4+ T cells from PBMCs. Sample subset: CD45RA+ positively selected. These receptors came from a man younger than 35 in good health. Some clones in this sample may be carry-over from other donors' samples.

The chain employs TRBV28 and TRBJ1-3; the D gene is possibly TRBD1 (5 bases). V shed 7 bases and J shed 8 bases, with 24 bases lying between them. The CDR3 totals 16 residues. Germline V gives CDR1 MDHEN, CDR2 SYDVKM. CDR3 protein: CASKTPKTGTGDTIYF. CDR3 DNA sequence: TGTGCCAGCAAAACACCAAAAACCGGGACGGGAGACACCATATATTTT.

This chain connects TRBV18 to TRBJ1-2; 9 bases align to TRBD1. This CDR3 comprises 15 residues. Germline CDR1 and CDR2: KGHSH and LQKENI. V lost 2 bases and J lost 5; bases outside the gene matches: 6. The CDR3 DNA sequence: TGTGCCAGCTCACCAGGGGGACAGGGTTATTATGGCTACACCTTC. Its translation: CASSPGGQGYYGYTF.

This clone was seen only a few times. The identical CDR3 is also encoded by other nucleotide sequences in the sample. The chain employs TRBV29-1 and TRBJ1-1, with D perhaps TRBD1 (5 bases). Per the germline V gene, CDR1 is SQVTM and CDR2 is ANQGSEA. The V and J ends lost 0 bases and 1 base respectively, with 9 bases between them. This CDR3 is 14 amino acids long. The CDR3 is CSVEDRGRNTEAFF. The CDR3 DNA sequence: TGCAGCGTTGAAGATCGGGGCAGGAACACTGAAGCTTTCTTT.

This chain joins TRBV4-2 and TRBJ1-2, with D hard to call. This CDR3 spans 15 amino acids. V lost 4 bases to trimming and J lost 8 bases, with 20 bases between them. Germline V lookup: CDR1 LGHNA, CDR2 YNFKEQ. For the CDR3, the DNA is TGTGCCAGCAGCCCCGCGACGGAGGGTGGGCGCGGCTACACCTTC. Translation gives CASSPATEGGRGYTF.

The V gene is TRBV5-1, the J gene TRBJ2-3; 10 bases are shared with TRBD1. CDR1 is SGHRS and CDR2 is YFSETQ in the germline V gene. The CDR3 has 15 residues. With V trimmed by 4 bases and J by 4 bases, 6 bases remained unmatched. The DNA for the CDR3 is TGCGCCAGCAGCCGGACAGGGGGAGATGCAGATACGCAGTATTTT. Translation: CASSRTGGDADTQYF.

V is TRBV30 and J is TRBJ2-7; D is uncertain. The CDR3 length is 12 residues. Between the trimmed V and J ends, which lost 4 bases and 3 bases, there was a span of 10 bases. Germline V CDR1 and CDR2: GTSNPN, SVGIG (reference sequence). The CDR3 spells CAWNDYFYEQYF. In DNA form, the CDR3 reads TGTGCCTGGAACGATTATTTCTACGAGCAGTACTTC.

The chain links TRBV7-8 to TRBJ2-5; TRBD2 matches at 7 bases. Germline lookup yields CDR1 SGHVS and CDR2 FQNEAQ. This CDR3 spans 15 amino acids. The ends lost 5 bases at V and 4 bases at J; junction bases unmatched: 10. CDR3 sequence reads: CASSPGAGGGETQYF. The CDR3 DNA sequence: TGTGCCAGCAGCCCCGGCGCGGGCGGGGGAGAGACCCAGTACTTC.

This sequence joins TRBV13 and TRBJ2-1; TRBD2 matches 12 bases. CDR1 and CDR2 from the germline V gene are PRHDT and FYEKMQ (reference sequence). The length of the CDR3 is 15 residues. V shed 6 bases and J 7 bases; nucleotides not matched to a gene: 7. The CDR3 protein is CASRLAGGPGNEQFF. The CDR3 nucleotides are TGTGCCAGCAGGCTAGCGGGAGGGCCGGGAAATGAGCAGTTCTTC.

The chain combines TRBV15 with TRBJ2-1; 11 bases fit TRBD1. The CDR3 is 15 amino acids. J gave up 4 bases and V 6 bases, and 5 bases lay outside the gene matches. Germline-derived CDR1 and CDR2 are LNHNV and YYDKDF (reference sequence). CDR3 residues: CATRPDRGPYNEQFF. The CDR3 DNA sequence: TGTGCCACCAGACCGGACAGGGGGCCTTACAATGAGCAGTTCTTC. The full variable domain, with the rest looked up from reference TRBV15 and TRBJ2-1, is DAMVIQNPRYQVTQFGKPVTLSCSQTLNHNVMYWYQQKSSQAPKLLFHYYDKDFNNEADTPDNFQSRRPNTSFCFLDIRSPGLGDTAMYLCATRPDRGPYNEQFFGPGTRLTVL.

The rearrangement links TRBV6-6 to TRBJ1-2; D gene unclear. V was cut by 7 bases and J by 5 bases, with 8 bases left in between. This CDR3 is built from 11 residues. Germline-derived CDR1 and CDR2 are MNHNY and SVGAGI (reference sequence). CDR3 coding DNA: TGTGCCAGCACCGGTGGGTATGGCTACACCTTC. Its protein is CASTGGYGYTF.

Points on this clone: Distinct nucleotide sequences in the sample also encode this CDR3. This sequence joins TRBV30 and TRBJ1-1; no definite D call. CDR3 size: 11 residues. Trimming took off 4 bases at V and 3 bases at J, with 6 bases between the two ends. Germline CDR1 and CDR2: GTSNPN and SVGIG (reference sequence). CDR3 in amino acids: CAWTGDTEAFF. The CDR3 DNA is TGTGCCTGGACCGGTGACACTGAAGCTTTCTTT. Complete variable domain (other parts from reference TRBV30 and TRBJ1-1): SQTIHQWPATLVQPVGSPLSLECTVEGTSNPNLYWYRQAAGRGLQLLFYSVGIGQISSEVPQNLSASRPQDRQFILSSKKLLLSDSGFYLCAWTGDTEAFFGQGTRLTVV.

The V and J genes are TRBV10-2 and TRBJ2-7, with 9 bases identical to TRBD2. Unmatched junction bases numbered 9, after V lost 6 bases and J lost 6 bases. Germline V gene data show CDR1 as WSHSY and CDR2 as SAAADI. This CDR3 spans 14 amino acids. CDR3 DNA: TGCGCCAGCAGCGAAGCGGGAGGATCCCTCGAGCAGTACTTC. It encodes CASSEAGGSLEQYF.

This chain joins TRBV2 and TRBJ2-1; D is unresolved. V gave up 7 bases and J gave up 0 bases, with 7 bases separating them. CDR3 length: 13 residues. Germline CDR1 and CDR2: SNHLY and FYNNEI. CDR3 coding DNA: TGTGCCAGCACTCGGAGCTCCTACAATGAGCAGTTCTTC. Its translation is CASTRSSYNEQFF.

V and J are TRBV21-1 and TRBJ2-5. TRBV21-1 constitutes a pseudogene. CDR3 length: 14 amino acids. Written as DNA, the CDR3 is TGTGCCAGCAGCAAAGAGAGCACCGTGGGGACCCAGTACTTC. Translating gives CASSKESTVGTQYF.

The CDR3 nucleotides are TGCAGCGTCGGGGGGGCCCGAGATACGCAGTATTTT. Its protein product is CSVGGARDTQYF. The V gene is TRBV29-1, the J gene TRBJ2-3; TRBD2 matches 8 bases. The CDR3 consists of 12 residues. J gave up 5 bases and V 6 bases, and 4 bases lay outside the gene matches. CDR1 is SQVTM, CDR2 ANQGSEA, per germline.